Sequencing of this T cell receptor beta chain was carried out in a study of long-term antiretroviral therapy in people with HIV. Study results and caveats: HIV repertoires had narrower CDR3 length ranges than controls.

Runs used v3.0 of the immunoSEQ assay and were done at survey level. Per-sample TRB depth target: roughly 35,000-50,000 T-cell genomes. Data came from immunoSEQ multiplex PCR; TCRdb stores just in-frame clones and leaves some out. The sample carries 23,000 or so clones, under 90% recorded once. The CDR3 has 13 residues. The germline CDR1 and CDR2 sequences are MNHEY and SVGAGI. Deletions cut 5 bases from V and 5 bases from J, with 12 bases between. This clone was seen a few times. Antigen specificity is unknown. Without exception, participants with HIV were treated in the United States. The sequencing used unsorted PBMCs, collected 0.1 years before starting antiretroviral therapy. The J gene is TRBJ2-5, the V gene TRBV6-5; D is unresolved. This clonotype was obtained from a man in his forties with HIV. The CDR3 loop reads CASSAEFGETQYF. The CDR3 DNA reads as TGTGCCAGCAGTGCAGAATTCGGGGAGACCCAGTACTTC.